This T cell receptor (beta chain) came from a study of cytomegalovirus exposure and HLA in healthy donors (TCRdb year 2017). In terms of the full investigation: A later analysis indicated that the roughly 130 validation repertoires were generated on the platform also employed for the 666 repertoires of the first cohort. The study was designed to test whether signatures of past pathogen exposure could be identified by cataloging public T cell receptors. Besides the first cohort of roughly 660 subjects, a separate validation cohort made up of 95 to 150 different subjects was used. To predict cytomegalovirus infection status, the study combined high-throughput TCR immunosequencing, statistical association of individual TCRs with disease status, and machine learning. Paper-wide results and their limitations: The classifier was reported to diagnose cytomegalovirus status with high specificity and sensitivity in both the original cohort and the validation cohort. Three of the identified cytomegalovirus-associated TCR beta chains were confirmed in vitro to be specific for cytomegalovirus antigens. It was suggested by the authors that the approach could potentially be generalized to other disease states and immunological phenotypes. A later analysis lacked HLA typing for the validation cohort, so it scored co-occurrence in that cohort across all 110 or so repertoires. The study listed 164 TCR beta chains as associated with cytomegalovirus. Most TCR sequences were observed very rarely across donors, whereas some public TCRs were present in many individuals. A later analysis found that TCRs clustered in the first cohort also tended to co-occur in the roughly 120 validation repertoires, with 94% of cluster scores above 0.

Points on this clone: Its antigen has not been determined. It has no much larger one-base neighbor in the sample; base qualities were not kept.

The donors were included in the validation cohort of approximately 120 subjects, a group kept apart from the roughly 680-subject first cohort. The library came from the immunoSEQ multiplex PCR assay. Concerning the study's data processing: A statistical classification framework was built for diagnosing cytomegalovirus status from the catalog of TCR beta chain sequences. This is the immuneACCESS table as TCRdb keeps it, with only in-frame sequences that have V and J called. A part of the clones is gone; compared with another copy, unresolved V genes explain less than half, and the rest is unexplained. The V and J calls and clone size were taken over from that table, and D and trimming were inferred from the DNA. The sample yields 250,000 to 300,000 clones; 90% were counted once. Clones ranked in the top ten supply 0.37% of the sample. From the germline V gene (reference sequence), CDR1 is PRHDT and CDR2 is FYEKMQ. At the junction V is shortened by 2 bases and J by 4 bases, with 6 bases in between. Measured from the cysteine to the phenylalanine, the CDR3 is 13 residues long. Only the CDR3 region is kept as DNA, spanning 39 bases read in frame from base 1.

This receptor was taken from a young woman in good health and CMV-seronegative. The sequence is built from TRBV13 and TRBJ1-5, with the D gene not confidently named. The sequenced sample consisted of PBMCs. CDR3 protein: CASSLNNNQPQHF. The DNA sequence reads TGTGCCAGCAGCTTAAACAATAATCAGCCCCAGCATTTT.